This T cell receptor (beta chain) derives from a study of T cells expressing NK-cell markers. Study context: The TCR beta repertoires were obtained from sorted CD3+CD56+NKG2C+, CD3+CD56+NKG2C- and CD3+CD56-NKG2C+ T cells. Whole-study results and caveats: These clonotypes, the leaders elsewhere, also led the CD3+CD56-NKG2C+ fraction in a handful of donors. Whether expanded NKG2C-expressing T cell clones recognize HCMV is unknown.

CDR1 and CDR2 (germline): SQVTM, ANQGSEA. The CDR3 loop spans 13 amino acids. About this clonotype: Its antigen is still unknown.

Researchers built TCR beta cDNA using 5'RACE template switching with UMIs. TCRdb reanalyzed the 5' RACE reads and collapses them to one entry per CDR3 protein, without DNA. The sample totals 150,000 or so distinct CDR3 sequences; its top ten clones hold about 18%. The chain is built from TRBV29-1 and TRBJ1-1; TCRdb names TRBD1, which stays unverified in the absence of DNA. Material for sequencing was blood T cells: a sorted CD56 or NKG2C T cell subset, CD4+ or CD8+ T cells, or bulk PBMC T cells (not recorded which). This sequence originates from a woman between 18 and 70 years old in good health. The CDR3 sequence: CSASGQQNTEAFF.